The 19 T cell receptor beta chains below were found in one sample sequenced in a study of cytomegalovirus exposure and HLA in healthy donors. A multiplex PCR was run with 60 Vbeta primers and 13 Jbeta primers. Measured with immunoSEQ multiplex PCR; TCRdb has only the in-frame clones, and not every one. The sample contains about 190,000 clones, roughly 80% of which appear only once. What was sequenced was PBMCs. The receptors were gathered from a young woman in good health and CMV-seronegative.

The chain joins TRBV10-3 to TRBJ1-2; no reliable D call. The CDR3 sequence is 14 residues long. Per germline, CDR1 ENHRY and CDR2 SYGVKD. The V gene lost 6 bases and the J gene lost 2 bases, with 13 bases spanning the gap. The DNA of the CDR3 is TGTGCCATCAGCGCCCGGGGAGTGAACTATGGCTACACCTTC. It translates to CAISARGVNYGYTF.

V is TRBV7-2 and J is TRBJ2-3; tentative D call: TRBD2 (5 bases). This CDR3 is built from 16 residues. CDR1 and CDR2 (germline): SGHTA, FQGNSA. V lost 1 base to trimming and J lost 0 bases, with 11 bases between them. The CDR3 spells CASSLVAAVSTDTQYF. In DNA, the CDR3 is TGTGCCAGCAGCTTAGTGGCAGCGGTTAGCACAGATACGCAGTATTTT. Supplemented by reference TRBV7-2 and TRBJ2-3, the full variable domain reads GAGVSQSPSNKVTEKGKDVELRCDPISGHTALYWYRQSLGQGLEFLIYFQGNSAPDKSGLPSDRFSAERTGGSVSTLTIQRTQQEDSAVYLCASSLVAAVSTDTQYFGPGTRLTVL.

V is TRBV29-1 and J is TRBJ2-5, with 7 nucleotides matching TRBD2. Germline V gene sequence: CDR1 SQVTM, CDR2 ANQGSEA. V shed 3 bases and J 5 bases; nucleotides not matched to a gene: 9. This CDR3 contains 14 residues. The CDR3 DNA is TGCAGCGTTGATCGCGGGAGTGGGGTGGAGACCCAGTACTTC. This translates into CSVDRGSGVETQYF. Filled out from reference TRBV29-1 and TRBJ2-5, the complete variable domain reads SAVISQKPSRDICQRGTSLTIQCQVDSQVTMMFWYRQQPGQSLTLIATANQGSEATYESGFVIDKFPISRPNLTFSTLTVSNMSPEDSSIYLCSVDRGSGVETQYFGPGTRLLVL.

The chain has TRBV7-3 and TRBJ1-6; D is perhaps TRBD1 (5 bases). The CDR3 runs to 15 residues. Germline CDR1 reads SGHTA; CDR2 reads FQGTGA. V was pared by 5 bases and J by 7 bases, with 15 bases between. The CDR3 protein is CASSLEGLGNSPLHF. CDR3 DNA: TGTGCCAGCAGCCTGGAGGGGCTTGGAAATTCACCCCTCCACTTT.

The chain uses TRBV6-1 and TRBJ2-2; TRBD2 agrees at 7 bases. This CDR3 comprises 14 residues. Per the germline V gene, CDR1 is MNHNS and CDR2 is SASEGT. Germline trimming cut 6 bases from V and 7 bases from J; bases unmatched to any gene: 8. As DNA, the CDR3 is TGTGCCAGCAGGGGGGGAGGGGAGGTCGGGGAGCTGTTTTTT. Translated: CASRGGGEVGELFF.

This rearrangement joins TRBV27 to TRBJ2-1; 9 bases agree with TRBD2. V lost 1 base and J lost 9; bases outside the gene matches: 10. CDR1 is MNHEY, CDR2 SMNVEV, per germline (reference sequence). The CDR3 totals 16 residues. CDR3 nucleotides: TGTGCCAGCAGTTTATATTTAGCGGGAGTCTCTAGTGAGCAGTTCTTC. Translated, it gives CASSLYLAGVSSEQFF.

The CDR3: CASSLTGGLEKLFF. The CDR3 DNA is TGTGCCAGCAGTTTAACAGGGGGCTTGGAAAAACTGTTTTTT. The genes are TRBV28 and TRBJ1-4; 9 bases are shared with TRBD1. Germline V gives CDR1 MDHEN, CDR2 SYDVKM. The CDR3 length is 14 residues. The ends lost 2 bases at V and 8 bases at J; junction bases unmatched: 3.

CDR3 region: CASSLSSGSGANVLTF. In DNA, the CDR3 is TGTGCCAGCAGCCTCTCGAGTGGCTCTGGGGCCAACGTCCTGACTTTC. The chain combines TRBV7-3 with TRBJ2-6; D ambiguous. The germline CDR1 and CDR2 sequences are SGHTA and FQGTGA. Trimming left V 5 bases short and J 0 bases short, with 11 bases between. The CDR3 sequence is 16 residues long. Filled out from reference TRBV7-3 and TRBJ2-6, the complete variable domain reads GAGVSQTPSNKVTEKGKYVELRCDPISGHTALYWYRQSLGQGPEFLIYFQGTGAADDSGLPNDRFFAVRPEGSVSTLKIQRTERGDSAVYLCASSLSSGSGANVLTFGAGSRLTVL.

The genes are TRBV4-2 and TRBJ1-2, with 7 bases aligning to TRBD1. Per the germline V gene, CDR1 is LGHNA and CDR2 is YNFKEQ. This CDR3 has 14 residues. Germline trimming cut 2 bases from V and 2 bases from J; bases unmatched to any gene: 2. CDR3 sequence (DNA): TGTGCCAGCAGCCAAATGGGACAGAACTATGGCTACACCTTC. As protein: CASSQMGQNYGYTF.

V and J are TRBV18 and TRBJ1-3; D may be TRBD1 (5 bases). The length of the CDR3 is 15 residues. Trimming removed 3 bases from V and 0 bases from J, with 9 bases in between. Germline loops: CDR1 KGHSH, CDR2 LQKENI. CDR3 sequence: CASSPDSNSGNTIYF. The CDR3, as DNA: TGTGCCAGCTCACCTGACAGCAACTCTGGAAACACCATATATTTT.

The rearrangement links TRBV20-1 to TRBJ2-1; 8 bases map to TRBD2. J was trimmed by 10 bases and V by 5 bases; bases with no gene match: 4. From germline, CDR1 is DFQATT and CDR2 SNEGSKA (reference sequence). This CDR3 has 11 amino acids. The CDR3 here is CSAASGREQFF. The DNA for the CDR3 is TGCAGTGCTGCAAGCGGGAGAGAGCAGTTCTTC.

The CDR3 DNA reads TGTGCCAGAAGCTGGAGACAGGGGTCCGAGCAGTACTTC. As protein: CARSWRQGSEQYF. This sequence joins TRBV5-3 and TRBJ2-7; 8 bases map to TRBD1. TRBV5-3 is given ORF status, its function remaining uncertain. Unmatched junction bases numbered 5, after V lost 3 bases and J lost 6 bases. The CDR3 has 13 residues.

The genes are TRBV28 and TRBJ2-5; 9 nucleotides match TRBD2. The CDR3 is 16 amino acids. Germline CDR1 reads MDHEN; CDR2 reads SYDVKM. The junction had 12 bases not matched to a gene; V was cut back by 5 bases and J by 5 bases. This CDR3 reads CASSPLESAGGETQYF. The CDR3 region has the DNA TGTGCCAGCAGTCCCCTGGAATCGGCGGGAGGGGAGACCCAGTACTTC.

The V call is TRBV29-1, the J call TRBJ2-1; 11 positions match TRBD2. Per germline, CDR1 SQVTM and CDR2 ANQGSEA. The trim removed 4 bases at V and 8 bases at J, leaving 7 bases unmatched. The CDR3 covers 14 residues. The CDR3 loop reads CSVVALAGGYEQFF. The DNA for the CDR3 is TGCAGCGTTGTCGCCCTAGCGGGGGGCTATGAGCAGTTCTTC.

The chain carries TRBV7-3 and TRBJ1-1; D uncertain. The germline V gene has CDR1 SGHTA and CDR2 FQGTGA. This CDR3 is 13 amino acids long. Trimming left V 5 bases short and J 8 bases short, with 15 bases between. This CDR3 is CASSPSPGFEAFF. The DNA for the CDR3 is TGTGCCAGCAGCCCGAGTCCGGGATTCGAAGCTTTCTTT.

This clone was observed a handful of times. This chain uses TRBV11-2 with TRBJ2-1, with 7 nucleotides matching TRBD1. J gave up 8 bases and V 5 bases, and 9 bases lay outside the gene matches. This CDR3 contains 14 residues. Looked up from germline, CDR1 is SGHAT and CDR2 is FQNNGV. The CDR3 protein is CASSPGPGGYEQFF. The CDR3 region has the DNA TGTGCCAGCAGCCCCGGTCCAGGGGGATATGAGCAGTTCTTC. The whole variable domain, filled in from reference TRBV11-2 and TRBJ2-1, reads EAGVAQSPRYKIIEKRQSVAFWCNPISGHATLYWYQQILGQGPKLLIQFQNNGVVDDSQLPKDRFSAERLKGVDSTLKIQPAKLEDSAVYLCASSPGPGGYEQFFGPGTRLTVL.

This chain uses TRBV2 with TRBJ1-1; D is uncertain. V gave up 3 bases and J gave up 10 bases, with 6 bases separating them. The CDR3 totals 10 residues. Germline V gene sequence: CDR1 SNHLY, CDR2 FYNNEI. The CDR3 sequence: CASSDPGAFF. The CDR3 DNA reads TGTGCCAGCAGTGACCCGGGAGCTTTCTTT.

A note on this clone: This sample includes further DNA sequences coding for the same CDR3. In nucleotides, the CDR3 is TGCGCCAGCAGCCAAGATGGCAGTTACGAGCAGTACTTC. This translates into CASSQDGSYEQYF. The rearrangement links TRBV4-1 to TRBJ2-7; D is unclear. The CDR3 covers 13 residues. V lost 0 bases and J lost 4, with 7 bases in between. CDR1 MGHRA and CDR2 YSYEKL come from the germline V gene.

The chain has TRBV30 and TRBJ1-6, with no clear D. Germline V gives CDR1 GTSNPN, CDR2 SVGIG (reference sequence). The length of the CDR3 is 14 residues. Trimming removed 2 bases from V and 5 bases from J, with 10 bases in between. The CDR3 DNA sequence: TGTGCCTGGAGTCACGAGGTAGATAATTCACCCCTCCACTTT. Translating it yields CAWSHEVDNSPLHF.